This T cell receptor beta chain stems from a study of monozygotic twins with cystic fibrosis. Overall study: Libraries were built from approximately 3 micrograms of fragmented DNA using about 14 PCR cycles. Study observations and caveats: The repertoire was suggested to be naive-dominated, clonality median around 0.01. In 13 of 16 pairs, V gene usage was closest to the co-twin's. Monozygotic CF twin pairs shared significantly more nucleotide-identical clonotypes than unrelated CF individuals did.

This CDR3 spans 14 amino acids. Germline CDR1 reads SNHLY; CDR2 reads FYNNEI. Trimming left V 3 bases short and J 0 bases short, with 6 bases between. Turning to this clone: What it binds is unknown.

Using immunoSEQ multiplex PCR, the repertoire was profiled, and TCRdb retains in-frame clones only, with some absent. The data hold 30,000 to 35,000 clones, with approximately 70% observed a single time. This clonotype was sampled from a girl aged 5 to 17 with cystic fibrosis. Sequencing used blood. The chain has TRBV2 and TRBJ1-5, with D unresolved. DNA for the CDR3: TGTGCCAGCAGTGATTATAGTAGCAATCAGCCCCAGCATTTT. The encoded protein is CASSDYSSNQPQHF.